These T cell receptor beta chains were read from a single sample in a study of T cell responses to AZD1222 COVID-19 vaccine. The data were produced by immunoSEQ multiplex PCR, yet TCRdb's version contains in-frame clones alone and is incomplete. The sample records about 130,000 clones, 80% to 90% being singletons. The source was peripheral blood, collected on day 0 of AZD1222 vaccination. The receptors were gathered from an adult in good health. Each CDR3 is given with its conserved first and last residue. D genes are given only for firm matches. Size tells how often a clone was seen (once, few, many) or the class of an expanded clone, and some rows leave it out.

j_call,v_call,clone_size,d_call,cdr3_nt,cdr3_aa
TRBJ1-1,TRBV5-6,.,TRBD1,TGTGCCAGCAGTTATCCGGGACAGGGTCCAGAGAAAGCTTTCTTT,CASSYPGQGPEKAFF
TRBJ1-1,TRBV7-8,.,.,TGTGCCAGCAGCTTAAAGGAAGTCACTGAAGCTTTCTTT,CASSLKEVTEAFF
TRBJ1-4,TRBV4-1,.,TRBD1,TGCGCCAGCAGCCAGACAGGGAACGGTGAAAAACTGTTTTTT,CASSQTGNGEKLFF
TRBJ1-5,TRBV7-9,.,.,TGTGCCAGCAGCTCAGAAGGGAGTTGGGTTCTACCCCAGCATTTT,CASSSEGSWVLPQHF
TRBJ2-1,TRBV5-1,.,.,TGCGCCAGCAGCTTGGTGGGGGGAAGCTCCTACAATGAGCAGTTCTTC,CASSLVGGSSYNEQFF
TRBJ1-5,TRBV6-5,.,.,TGTGCCAGCAGTACAGGGCAGCACCAGCCCCAGCATTTT,CASSTGQHQPQHF
TRBJ2-7,TRBV18,.,.,TGTGCCAGCTCACCCACAGGGAATTACGAGCAGTACTTC,CASSPTGNYEQYF
TRBJ1-6,TRBV13,.,.,TGTGCCAGCAGCGGACCCACTAAGGGTTCACCCCTCCACTTT,CASSGPTKGSPLHF
TRBJ2-1,TRBV18,.,.,TGTGCCAGCTCACCACCGGGGGCTAGCTCCTACAATGAGCAGTTCTTC,CASSPPGASSYNEQFF
TRBJ1-2,TRBV5-1,.,.,TGCGCCAGCAGCTTTGTGGACAGAAACTATGGCTACACCTTC,CASSFVDRNYGYTF
TRBJ2-7,TRBV7-8,.,.,TGTGCCAGCAGCCCGATCAGCGGGACAACTTCCTACGAGCAGTACTTC,CASSPISGTTSYEQYF
TRBJ2-1,TRBV6-2/TRBV6-3,.,.,TGTGCCAGCAGTTCGTGGGATGACAGTCTTAGAGATGAGCAGTTCTTC,CASSSWDDSLRDEQFF
TRBJ2-3,TRBV15,.,.,TGTGCCACCAGCAGAGATTTAAGCGGAAGCTCTTTACGTGATACGCAGTATTTT,CATSRDLSGSSLRDTQYF
TRBJ2-1,TRBV10-3,.,.,TGTGCCATCACCGGGGCTTCTAACAATGAGCAGTTCTTC,CAITGASNNEQFF
TRBJ2-7,TRBV7-2,.,TRBD1,TGTGCCAGCAGTCCACAGGGGGCAGGTCCCTACGAGCAGTACTTC,CASSPQGAGPYEQYF
TRBJ1-1,TRBV13,.,.,TGTGCCAGCAGCTTATCGGGGGTCCCGGTGAACACTGAAGCTTTCTTT,CASSLSGVPVNTEAFF
TRBJ2-2,TRBV5-4,.,.,TGTGCCAGCAGCTTGGAGGTCGGGGAGCTGTTTTTT,CASSLEVGELFF
TRBJ1-4,TRBV7-9,.,.,TGTGCCAGCAGCTTCGGGTCAACTAATGAAAAACTGTTTTTT,CASSFGSTNEKLFF
TRBJ1-2,TRBV21-1,.,.,TGTGCCAGCAGCAAGTTACAGCTTAGGGACTATGGCTACACCTTC,CASSKLQLRDYGYTF
TRBJ1-1,TRBV19,.,.,TGTGCCAGTAGTTCCCCCGCCGTCATGAACACTGAAGCTTTCTTT,CASSSPAVMNTEAFF
TRBJ1-2,TRBV6-2/TRBV6-3,.,.,TGTGCCAGCAGTCAAGGACATACCTTCTCTGGCTACACCTTC,CASSQGHTFSGYTF
TRBJ2-1,TRBV24-1,.,.,TGTGCCACCAGTGGACTGGCCCACAATGAGCAGTTCTTC,CATSGLAHNEQFF
TRBJ1-4,TRBV30,.,.,TGTGCCTGGAATCCAAAGGGCCAGGGCCGTGAAAAACTGTTTTTT,CAWNPKGQGREKLFF
TRBJ2-7,TRBV11-2,.,.,TGTGCCAGCAGCTTGACCCCCCTCCGGGAGCAGTACTTC,CASSLTPLREQYF
TRBJ1-1,TRBV18,.,.,TGTGCCAGCTCACTTGGTGACAGGAACACTGAAGCTTTCTTT,CASSLGDRNTEAFF
TRBJ1-6,TRBV4-1,.,.,TGCGCCAGCAGCCAAGAATCCAAGGGGGGATCCTATAATTCACCCCTCCACTTT,CASSQESKGGSYNSPLHF
TRBJ2-5,TRBV10-3,medium-sized,.,TGTGCCATCAGTGAGCGCAACACTGGACAAGAGACCCAGTACTTC,CAISERNTGQETQYF
TRBJ1-1,TRBV7-8,.,.,TGTGCCAGCAGCTTAGAAGTGAACACTGAAGCTTTCTTT,CASSLEVNTEAFF
TRBJ2-4,TRBV27,.,.,TGTGCCAGCAGTTTGGAAGGGGGAGGTACCGCCATTCAGTACTTC,CASSLEGGGTAIQYF
TRBJ2-3,TRBV10-3,.,.,TGTGCCATCAGTACAGGGACAGATACGCAGTATTTT,CAISTGTDTQYF
TRBJ1-1,TRBV19,once,.,TGTGCCAGTAGTTCGGGCTGGTCGGCGAACACTGAAGCTTTCTTT,CASSSGWSANTEAFF
TRBJ2-1,TRBV18,.,.,TGTGCCAGCTCACCAAGTGCATCCCTATACAATGAGCAGTTCTTC,CASSPSASLYNEQFF
TRBJ2-2,TRBV11-3,.,TRBD1,TGTGCCAGCAGCCCCGGGACAGGGAACACCGGGGAGCTGTTTTTT,CASSPGTGNTGELFF
TRBJ2-7,TRBV15,.,.,TGTGCCACCAGCAGCGGAATGGGGACGATAGCCTACGAGCAGTACTTC,CATSSGMGTIAYEQYF
TRBJ2-7,TRBV19,.,TRBD1,TGTGCCAGTAGCTACACCACGACAGGGAGCTACGAGCAGTACTTC,CASSYTTTGSYEQYF
TRBJ1-1,TRBV11-2,.,.,TGTGCCAGCGCATTACAACAGGGTGGAGAAGCTTTCTTT,CASALQQGGEAFF
TRBJ2-2,TRBV19,once,TRBD1,TGTGCCGGATGGGACAGTAACACCGGGGAGCTGTTTTTT,CAGWDSNTGELFF
TRBJ2-3,TRBV10-3,.,.,TGTGCCATCAGTGCCGCAGGGGATAGCACAGATACGCAGTATTTT,CAISAAGDSTDTQYF
TRBJ2-7,TRBV6-1,.,.,TGTGCCAGCAGTGAAGCGGCAGGCGAGCAGTACTTC,CASSEAAGEQYF
TRBJ1-5,TRBV5-1,.,.,TGCGCCAGCAGCCCAGGACAGTCGTCAGCGCCTAATCAGCCCCAGCATTTT,CASSPGQSSAPNQPQHF
TRBJ1-5,TRBV28,.,TRBD1,TGTGCCAGCAGGACTCAGGGGGCTGGCAATCAGCCCCAGCATTTT,CASRTQGAGNQPQHF
TRBJ2-7,TRBV7-2,.,.,TGTGCCAGCAGCGAGGCAGGCTATTACGAGCAGTACTTC,CASSEAGYYEQYF
TRBJ1-5,TRBV6-5,.,TRBD1,TGTGCCGTGCACAACAGGGGGCGCCGACAGCCCCAGCATTTT,CAVHNRGRRQPQHF
TRBJ2-2,TRBV7-9,.,TRBD1,TGTGCCAGCAGCCCCAGGGGGCTAGGCACCGGGGAGCTGTTTTTT,CASSPRGLGTGELFF
TRBJ2-1,TRBV2,.,TRBD2,TGTGCCAGCAAGGATTCCCGGGGGGGATTTAATGAGCAGTTCTTC,CASKDSRGGFNEQFF
TRBJ1-4,TRBV6-5,.,.,TGTGCGTCCAAGGGGGGTTGGACTAATGAAAAACTGTTTTTT,CASKGGWTNEKLFF
TRBJ1-2,TRBV30,.,.,TGTGCCTGGAATCGGGCAACATATGGCTACACCTTC,CAWNRATYGYTF
TRBJ1-3,TRBV6-5,.,.,TGTGCCAGCAGTTACCTCGGGGGAGGGTCTGGAAACACCATATATTTT,CASSYLGGGSGNTIYF
TRBJ1-2,TRBV30,few,.,TGTGCCTGGTTCAGGGAATCGGATGGCTACACCTTC,CAWFRESDGYTF
TRBJ2-1,TRBV19,.,TRBD1,TGTGCCACTGCCCGGGACAGGGGGACGAATGAGCAGTTCTTC,CATARDRGTNEQFF